This TCR beta chain emerged from a study of Tregs in tolerant kidney transplant recipients. Background on the study: A 3-day belatacept mixed lymphocyte reaction, sometimes plus 5-day graft donor restimulation, preceded CD4+CD25+CD127- sorting.

The V and J ends lost 5 bases and 5 bases, in that order; junction bases with no gene match: 14. CDR3 length equals 16 residues. Germline values: CDR1 SGDLS, CDR2 YYNGEE. The data were produced by immunoSEQ multiplex PCR, yet TCRdb's version contains in-frame clones alone and is incomplete. The repertoire holds approximately 44,000 clones, nearly 97% seen once, with around 0.4% in the top ten. A single count supports this clone. Its antigen is not identified. Input material: Tregs from blood cultured with allogeneic cells. The chain carries TRBV9 and TRBJ2-5; 8 bases map to TRBD2. This TCR derives from a human donor in good health. Here the CDR3 DNA reads TGTGCCAGCAGTGCCGGGAGGGGCCCAATCGGGGAGACCCAGTACTTC. Protein: CASSAGRGPIGETQYF.